The next 30 T cell receptor beta chains were all read from a single sample in a study of blood T cell repertoires in COVID-19. The data were produced by immunoSEQ multiplex PCR, yet TCRdb's version contains in-frame clones alone and is incomplete. The table has a few hundred thousand clones, 88% seen once. The sequenced sample consisted of peripheral blood. The receptor set was obtained from a man between 60 and 75 years old who had recovered from COVID-19.

The V gene is TRBV7-2, the J gene TRBJ1-2; 8 nucleotides align to TRBD1. CDR3 length equals 14 residues. Germline values: CDR1 SGHTA, CDR2 FQGNSA. The J segment lost 2 bases and the V segment lost 5 bases, leaving 4 bases of the junction unmatched. CDR3 protein: CASSQDRANYGYTF. The CDR3 DNA follows: TGTGCCAGCAGCCAGGACAGGGCGAACTATGGCTACACCTTC.

DNA of the CDR3: TGTGCCAGCAGCCCAACTGACAGGGTGACAGGGGAGCTGTTTTTT. Its translation: CASSPTDRVTGELFF. The chain couples TRBV5-4 to TRBJ2-2, with 7 bases fitting TRBD1. The V segment lost 4 bases and the J segment 8 bases; nucleotides outside the gene matches: 11. Germline V gene data show CDR1 as SGHNT and CDR2 as YYREEE (reference sequence). The CDR3 spans 15 residues.

A single count supports this clone. The chain couples TRBV9 to TRBJ2-7; the D gene is possibly TRBD1 (6 bases). Germline-derived CDR1 and CDR2 are SGDLS and YYNGEE. This CDR3 is built from 12 residues. Trimming left V 4 bases short and J 5 bases short, with 10 bases between. CDR3 nucleotide sequence: TGTGCCAGCAGCCGTTACAGGGACGAGCAGTACTTC. Its protein product is CASSRYRDEQYF.

The rearrangement uses TRBV5-6 and TRBJ2-3, with 7 bases aligning to TRBD2. V shed 4 bases and J 2 bases; nucleotides not matched to a gene: 10. The germline gives CDR1 SGHDT, CDR2 YYEEEE. This CDR3 region has 16 residues. The chain's CDR3 is CASSQTGLGTTDTQYF. The CDR3 DNA is TGTGCCAGCAGCCAAACTGGACTAGGTACCACAGATACGCAGTATTTT.

The chain uses TRBV27 and TRBJ2-1, with TRBD2 matching 8 bases. Germline V lookup: CDR1 MNHEY, CDR2 SMNVEV (reference sequence). This CDR3 comprises 16 residues. V was pared by 3 bases and J by 0 bases, with 4 bases of the junction left unmatched. The CDR3 region is CASSFLAGSSYNEQFF. The CDR3 DNA follows: TGTGCCAGCAGTTTCTTAGCGGGGAGCTCCTACAATGAGCAGTTCTTC.

The chain combines TRBV19 with TRBJ1-1; 7 bases are shared with TRBD1. With V trimmed by 6 bases and J by 1 base, 14 bases remained unmatched. The CDR3 has 17 amino acids. Germline CDR1 reads LNHDA; CDR2 reads SQIVND (reference sequence). The CDR3 DNA follows: TGTGCCAGTAGCCAACAAAAGTCGGGACAGACGAACACTGAAGCTTTCTTT. This translates into CASSQQKSGQTNTEAFF.

The chain is built from TRBV6-2 or TRBV6-3 and TRBJ1-4; D is possibly TRBD1 (5 bases). Trimming cost V 4 bases and J 0 bases, with 12 bases left between them. CDR3 length equals 16 residues. Germline V gene sequence: CDR1 MNHEY, CDR2 SVGEGT. The chain's CDR3 is CASSFWTGATNEKLFF. The CDR3 bases are TGTGCCAGCAGTTTCTGGACGGGGGCAACTAATGAAAAACTGTTTTTT.

This sequence joins TRBV6-5 and TRBJ1-5; 7 bases agree with TRBD1. J gave up 2 bases and V 5 bases, and 6 bases lay outside the gene matches. The germline gives CDR1 MNHEY, CDR2 SVGAGI. There are 15 residues in the CDR3. CDR3: CASSPDRARNQPQHF. The CDR3 DNA sequence: TGTGCCAGCAGTCCCGACAGGGCCCGCAATCAGCCCCAGCATTTT.

The table lists this clone with a count of one. This chain joins TRBV21-1 and TRBJ1-2; the table names TRBD1, a call not compared with the DNA. TRBV21-1 is noted as a pseudogene. This CDR3 has 19 amino acids. CDR3 DNA: TGTGCCAGCAGCGGCCCGGGACAGGGGGCATGGGCTTCTAACTATGGCTACACCTTC. As protein: CASSGPGQGAWASNYGYTF.

The chain recombines TRBV12-5 with TRBJ1-5; D is unclear. Germline CDR1 and CDR2: LGHNT and FRNRAP. Deletions cut 0 bases from V and 5 bases from J, with 11 bases between. The CDR3 contains 15 residues. The CDR3 sequence is CASGLVGGLDQPQHF. CDR3 in DNA: TGTGCTAGTGGTTTGGTAGGCGGTCTGGATCAGCCCCAGCATTTT. Full variable domain (outside the CDR3, taken from reference TRBV12-5 and TRBJ1-5): DARVTQTPRHKVTEMGQEVTMRCQPILGHNTVFWYRQTMMQGLELLAYFRNRAPLDDSGMPKDRFSAEMPDATLATLKIQPSEPRDSAVYFCASGLVGGLDQPQHFGDGTRLSIL.

J is TRBJ2-7 and V is TRBV4-2, with 7 bases lining up with TRBD1. With V trimmed by 2 bases and J by 5 bases, 12 bases remained unmatched. Germline-derived CDR1 and CDR2 are LGHNA and YNFKEQ. The CDR3 loop spans 16 amino acids. The DNA for the CDR3 is TGTGCCAGCAGCCAATCATCCACAGGGGATGGTGACGAGCAGTACTTC. Amino acid sequence: CASSQSSTGDGDEQYF.

The chain combines TRBV6-2 or TRBV6-3 with TRBJ2-5; the D gene is possibly TRBD2 (5 bases). Germline CDR1 is MNHEY and CDR2 is SVGEGT. The ends were cut back, 4 bases at V and 7 bases at J, with 13 bases in the middle. The CDR3 length is 13 residues. The CDR3 sequence: CASSSGFGWTQYF. Written as DNA, the CDR3 is TGTGCCAGCAGTTCGGGGTTCGGGTGGACCCAGTACTTC.

This clone was seen once. The rearrangement joins TRBV5-1 to TRBJ2-5, with TRBD2 matching 7 bases. This CDR3 is 15 amino acids long. Trimming at V came to 0 bases and at J to 4 bases, leaving 6 bases not matched to a gene. The germline V gene encodes CDR1 SGHRS and CDR2 YFSETQ. CDR3 coding DNA: TGCGCCAGCAGCTTGGTTCCGGGGGAGGGAGAGACCCAGTACTTC. Translating gives CASSLVPGEGETQYF.

The chain combines TRBV19 with TRBJ2-7; possibly TRBD1 for D (6 bases). The CDR3 sequence is 14 residues long. Trimming removed 2 bases at V and 2 bases at J, with 10 bases between. Germline CDR1 LNHDA, CDR2 SQIVND (reference sequence). The CDR3, as DNA: TGTGCCAGTAGTATACAACCAGGGGCCTACGAGCAGTACTTC. Its protein product is CASSIQPGAYEQYF.

The genes are TRBV1 and TRBJ2-2; the D call TRBD2 from the table was never checked on the DNA. TRBV1 is a documented pseudogene. The CDR3 length is 13 residues. The CDR3 sequence: CTSSLVRTGELFF. The CDR3 DNA reads as TGCACCAGCAGCCTAGTGAGAACCGGGGAGCTGTTTTTT.

The chain employs TRBV7-3 and TRBJ2-5; maybe TRBD2 (6 bases). CDR1 is SGHTA and CDR2 is FQGTGA in the germline V gene. CDR3 size: 14 residues. V was pared by 5 bases and J by 3 bases, with 13 bases between. CDR3 region: CASSMGGLEETQYF. In nucleotides, the CDR3 is TGTGCCAGCAGCATGGGGGGTCTAGAAGAGACCCAGTACTTC. Variable domain in full (rest from reference TRBV7-3 and TRBJ2-5): GAGVSQTPSNKVTEKGKYVELRCDPISGHTALYWYRQSLGQGPEFLIYFQGTGAADDSGLPNDRFFAVRPEGSVSTLKIQRTERGDSAVYLCASSMGGLEETQYFGPGTRLLVL.

As DNA, the CDR3 is TGTGCCAGCAGGAGACAGGGGGCGTCCGAGCAGTACTTC. Translated: CASRRQGASEQYF. This chain links TRBV12-3 or TRBV12-4 with TRBJ2-7, with 10 nucleotides matching TRBD1. This CDR3 has 13 amino acids. The V gene end was trimmed by 6 bases and the J gene end by 6 bases; junction bases not matched to a gene: 5.

J is TRBJ1-2 and V is TRBV7-2; TRBD1 aligns across 9 bases. After removal of 1 base from V and 4 bases from J, the junction contained 7 bases not matched to a gene. The CDR3 has 16 amino acids. The V gene's germline CDR1 is SGHTA and CDR2 FQGNSA. CDR3 sequence reads: CASSLVDRGGSYGYTF. In DNA form, the CDR3 reads TGTGCCAGCAGCTTAGTGGACAGGGGAGGAAGCTATGGCTACACCTTC.

This chain links TRBV24-1 with TRBJ1-2; a weak D match, TRBD1 (5 bases). Germline V CDR1 and CDR2: KGHDR, SFDVKD. Trimming took off 0 bases at V and 7 bases at J, with 8 bases between the two ends. The CDR3 totals 13 residues. CDR3 DNA: TGTGCCACCAGTGATTTGTTGCAGGGTGGCTACACCTTC. This sequence encodes CATSDLLQGGYTF.

The genes are TRBV7-8 and TRBJ2-5, with 11 bases identical to TRBD2. This CDR3 is 14 amino acids long. CDR1 and CDR2 from the germline V gene are SGHVS and FQNEAQ. The J segment lost 7 bases and the V segment lost 2 bases, leaving 3 bases of the junction unmatched. This chain's CDR3 is CASSLTSGGPTQYF. The CDR3 coding sequence is TGTGCCAGCAGCTTAACTAGCGGGGGACCGACCCAGTACTTC.

The chain recombines TRBV9 with TRBJ1-4; TRBD1 matches at 10 bases. The germline V gene has CDR1 SGDLS and CDR2 YYNGEE. The CDR3 is 14 residues long. J was trimmed by 7 bases and V by 4 bases; bases with no gene match: 4. As DNA, the CDR3 is TGTGCCAGCAGCAAGACAGGGGGCCTTGAAAAACTGTTTTTT. Protein: CASSKTGGLEKLFF.

The V call is TRBV11-3, the J call TRBJ2-3; 10 bases match TRBD2. In germline, CDR1 is SGHNT, CDR2 YENEEA. The CDR3 is 18 amino acids. V trimming: 0 bases; J trimming: 4 bases; junction bases outside the gene matches: 10. The CDR3 DNA sequence: TGTGCCAGCAGCTTAGATCCCCCCGGGACTAGCGAGGCAGATACGCAGTATTTT. Translated, it gives CASSLDPPGTSEADTQYF.

The chain links TRBV27 to TRBJ1-4; D not certain. The CDR3 is made up of 16 amino acids. V lost 3 bases and J 3 bases, leaving 14 bases between the germline ends. CDR1 and CDR2 (germline): MNHEY, SMNVEV (reference sequence). The CDR3, as DNA: TGTGCCAGCAGTTTTGATCGTCTTACTCCTAATGAAAAACTGTTTTTT. Its protein product is CASSFDRLTPNEKLFF.

The rearrangement joins TRBV29-1 to TRBJ1-2, with D tentatively TRBD1 (6 bases). Germline V gives CDR1 SQVTM, CDR2 ANQGSEA. The V end lost 1 base, the J end lost 0 bases, and 9 bases lay between the germline ends. This CDR3 is built from 14 residues. The CDR3 DNA reads TGCAGCGTTGAAGCGGACAGAGCTAACTATGGCTACACCTTC. Its translation: CSVEADRANYGYTF.

The DNA of the CDR3 is TGTGCCAGCAGCTTTACGGGGGGCGTAGGGGAGACCCAGTACTTC. It codes for CASSFTGGVGETQYF. The J gene is TRBJ2-5, the V gene TRBV7-3, with D maybe TRBD2 (7 bases). Per the germline V gene, CDR1 is SGHTA and CDR2 is FQGTGA. CDR3 length: 15 residues. Trimming pared 3 bases from V and 5 bases from J, leaving 16 bases between.

The chain uses TRBV24-1 and TRBJ2-7, with D perhaps matching TRBD1 (5 bases). CDR1 KGHDR and CDR2 SFDVKD come from the germline V gene. V was pared by 4 bases and J by 1 base, with 13 bases between. The CDR3 is 15 residues long. In DNA, the CDR3 is TGTGCCACCAGTGAACCCAGGGAAGGGTCCTACGAGCAGTACTTC. Translation gives CATSEPREGSYEQYF.

The V and J genes are TRBV5-5 and TRBJ2-2; 7 bases are shared with TRBD2. V lost 0 bases to trimming and J lost 3 bases; unmatched junction nucleotides: 14. In germline, CDR1 is SGHKS, CDR2 YYEKEE (reference sequence). CDR3 length: 19 residues. CDR3 in amino acids: CASSLASGGAGYHTGELFF. The CDR3, as DNA: TGTGCCAGCAGCTTGGCCTCGGGAGGAGCGGGGTATCACACCGGGGAGCTGTTTTTT. The variable domain in full, with the rest retrieved from reference TRBV5-5 and TRBJ2-2, is DAGVTQSPTHLIKTRGQQVTLRCSPISGHKSVSWYQQVLGQGPQFIFQYYEKEERGRGNFPDRFSARQFPNYSSELNVNALLLGDSALYLCASSLASGGAGYHTGELFFGEGSRLTVL.

This clone was seen a handful of times. The chain carries TRBV3-1 (or the pseudogene TRBV3-2) and TRBJ2-1; 8 bases fit TRBD2. Per germline, CDR1 LGHDT and CDR2 YNNKEL (reference sequence). Trimming removed 4 bases from V and 6 bases from J; junction bases left unmatched: 14. This CDR3 is 17 amino acids long. The CDR3 coding sequence is TGTGCCAGCAGCCTAACTAGGATTAGCGGGGACTTCAATGAGCAGTTCTTC. Amino acid sequence: CASSLTRISGDFNEQFF.

This clone was detected once. V gene TRBV19 combines with J gene TRBJ1-4, with D perhaps matching TRBD1 (6 bases). The CDR3 totals 16 residues. V was trimmed by 6 bases and J by 8 bases, leaving 22 bases between them. CDR1 is LNHDA, CDR2 SQIVND, per germline (reference sequence). CDR3 in amino acids: CASSPGSGTMREKLFF. CDR3 sequence (DNA): TGTGCCAGTAGCCCCGGCTCCGGGACAATGAGGGAAAAACTGTTTTTT.

This clone has only one observation. The V gene is TRBV10-3, the J gene TRBJ1-3; 7 bases are a match to TRBD1. J was trimmed by 4 bases and V by 4 bases; bases with no gene match: 16. This CDR3 has 18 amino acids. Germline lookup yields CDR1 ENHRY and CDR2 SYGVKD. The CDR3 is CAISVHKGQAIGGNTIYF. In DNA, the CDR3 is TGTGCCATCAGTGTGCATAAAGGACAGGCCATTGGAGGAAACACCATATATTTT.